The next 26 T cell receptor beta chains were all read from a single sample in a study of a mutant IDH1 vaccine in newly diagnosed glioma. The time point here: week 5, during vaccination. The content of each vaccine dose was 300 ug of mutant IDH1 20-mer peptide, and topical imiquimod accompanied it. The protocol was immunoSEQ multiplex PCR, while the TCRdb copy is restricted to in-frame clones and leaves out a portion. The sample comprises around 40,000 clones, about four fifths of which are singletons, and about 12% rests with the top ten. The antigens for these receptors are not known. The sample here was PBMCs, taken from a glioma patient whose treatment included an IDH1 peptide vaccine. The receptors derive from a man in his forties or fifties with glioma.

The CDR3, as DNA: TGTGCCAGTAGTATCAGACCGGGAGTGGGGAACACTGAAGCTTTCTTT. This sequence encodes CASSIRPGVGNTEAFF. The chain links TRBV19 to TRBJ1-1; no definite D call. Trimming stripped 3 bases from V and 1 base from J, with 15 bases between. Germline V lookup: CDR1 LNHDA, CDR2 SQIVND (reference sequence). The CDR3 has 16 residues.

This rearrangement joins TRBV6-1 to TRBJ2-7; TRBD1 agrees at 7 bases. There are 13 residues in the CDR3. V lost 5 bases and J lost 3; bases outside the gene matches: 4. From germline, CDR1 is MNHNS and CDR2 SASEGT. In DNA form, the CDR3 reads TGTGCCAGCAGTCTGGGACAGAACTACGAGCAGTACTTC. It is translated as CASSLGQNYEQYF.

The chain recombines TRBV15 with TRBJ2-7, with 13 positions matching TRBD2. Germline lookup yields CDR1 LNHNV and CDR2 YYDKDF (reference sequence). V gave up 3 bases and J gave up 2 bases; unmatched junction bases: 7. This CDR3 has 17 amino acids. In DNA form, the CDR3 reads TGTGCCACCAGCAGCACCCTAGGGACTAGCGGGACCTACGAGCAGTACTTC. Its translation: CATSSTLGTSGTYEQYF.

The genes are TRBV2 and TRBJ2-6; D unclear. The CDR3 covers 14 residues. The germline V gene encodes CDR1 SNHLY and CDR2 FYNNEI. V lost 6 bases and J lost 1, with 7 bases in between. DNA of the CDR3: TGTGCCAGCAGGACGGAGTCTGGGGCCAACGTCCTGACTTTC. This codes for CASRTESGANVLTF. The variable domain in full, completed from reference TRBV2 and TRBJ2-6, reads EPEVTQTPSHQVTQMGQEVILRCVPISNHLYFYWYRQILGQKVEFLVSFYNNEISEKSEIFDDQFSVERPDGSNFTLKIRSTKLEDSAMYFCASRTESGANVLTFGAGSRLTVL.

V usage is TRBV7-8 and J usage is TRBJ2-2; unclear D gene. CDR1 SGHVS and CDR2 FQNEAQ come from the germline V gene. With 2 bases removed from V and 3 bases from J, the gap between germline ends came to 7 bases. This CDR3 comprises 14 residues. The DNA for the CDR3 is TGTGCCAGCAGCTTAATGGCGGACACCGGGGAGCTGTTTTTT. Its protein product is CASSLMADTGELFF.

The chain joins TRBV4-3 to TRBJ2-2, with a possible D match to TRBD1 (5 bases). The CDR3 runs to 15 residues. V lost 1 base to trimming and J lost 6 bases, with 12 bases between them. CDR1 LGHNA and CDR2 YSLEER come from the germline V gene. DNA of the CDR3: TGCGCCAGCAGCCAAGGACAGACAAGGTCCGGGGAGCTGTTTTTT. This gives the protein CASSQGQTRSGELFF.

This clone was seen once. This chain connects TRBV7-2 to TRBJ2-5, with a weak D call TRBD2 (5 bases). This CDR3 is 14 amino acids long. V was clipped by 5 bases and J by 2 bases, with 12 bases between them. Germline loops: CDR1 SGHTA, CDR2 FQGNSA. Here the CDR3 DNA reads TGTGCCAGCAGCCCACCGGGGAGACAAGAGACCCAGTACTTC. As protein: CASSPPGRQETQYF.

V and J are TRBV15 and TRBJ2-2; D not certain. The CDR3 has 14 residues. The germline CDR1 and CDR2 sequences are LNHNV and YYDKDF (reference sequence). V shed 1 base and J shed 3 bases, with 6 bases lying between them. The CDR3 DNA sequence: TGTGCCACCAGCAGAGTCATTGACACCGGGGAGCTGTTTTTT. Protein sequence: CATSRVIDTGELFF.

This chain uses TRBV25-1 with TRBJ2-7; 9 bases map to TRBD1. The CDR3 is 17 amino acids. From germline, CDR1 is MGHDK and CDR2 SYGVNS. The ends lost 3 bases at V and 1 base at J; junction bases unmatched: 10. In nucleotides, the CDR3 is TGTGCCAGCAGTGAGGGTCGGGGGACAGGGTCGTCCTACGAGCAGTACTTC. Protein product: CASSEGRGTGSSYEQYF.

The chain uses TRBV7-6 and TRBJ1-2, with a weak D call TRBD1 (6 bases). Germline CDR1 reads SGHVS; CDR2 reads FNYEAQ. The V and J ends lost 1 base and 5 bases respectively, with 14 bases between them. The CDR3 contains 15 residues. The CDR3 is CASSLDETGGYGYTF. The DNA for the CDR3 is TGTGCCAGCAGCTTAGATGAGACAGGCGGGTATGGCTACACCTTC. The full variable domain, completed using reference TRBV7-6 and TRBJ1-2, is GAGVSQSPRYKVTKRGQDVALRCDPISGHVSLYWYRQALGQGPEFLTYFNYEAQQDKSGLPNDRFSAERPEGSISTLTIQRTEQRDSAMYRCASSLDETGGYGYTFGSGTRLTVV.

The chain is built from TRBV2 and TRBJ1-2; D uncertain. Germline V gene sequence: CDR1 SNHLY, CDR2 FYNNEI. Trimming took off 5 bases at V and 5 bases at J, with 15 bases between the two ends. CDR3 size: 14 residues. CDR3 sequence reads: CASSTVWVGYGYTF. The CDR3, as DNA: TGTGCCAGCAGTACAGTTTGGGTTGGGTATGGCTACACCTTC.

The rearrangement uses TRBV7-2 and TRBJ1-2; D remains unclear. Germline V gene data show CDR1 as SGHTA and CDR2 as FQGNSA. The CDR3 contains 12 residues. Trimming took 2 bases from V and 8 from J, leaving 9 bases between them. The CDR3 reads CASSLMVYGYTF. CDR3 DNA: TGTGCCAGCAGCTTAATGGTTTACGGCTACACCTTC.

This clone occurred once. In the same sample, other DNA sequences code for this CDR3. This chain links TRBV5-1 with TRBJ2-5, with TRBD2 as a possible D gene (6 bases). This CDR3 is built from 14 residues. V lost 0 bases and J 4 bases, leaving 10 bases between the germline ends. In germline, CDR1 is SGHRS, CDR2 YFSETQ. The CDR3, as DNA: TGCGCCAGCAGCTTGGGGCAGGGAGGAGAGACCCAGTACTTC. This encodes CASSLGQGGETQYF.

This clone came up once. The chain joins TRBV2 to TRBJ1-1, with D tentatively TRBD1 (6 bases). Germline V gene data show CDR1 as SNHLY and CDR2 as FYNNEI. Trimming pared 4 bases from V and 3 bases from J, leaving 12 bases between. The CDR3 is 14 residues long. CDR3 nucleotides: TGTGCCAGCAGTGGGGGGGGGCGTTACACTGAAGCTTTCTTT. As protein: CASSGGGRYTEAFF.

The chain is built from TRBV7-3 and TRBJ2-2; 7 bases are shared with TRBD2. Unmatched junction bases numbered 2, after V lost 8 bases and J lost 5 bases. The germline V gene encodes CDR1 SGHTA and CDR2 FQGTGA. The CDR3 is 12 amino acids. The CDR3 region is CASGGDTGELFF. The CDR3 region has the DNA TGTGCCAGCGGGGGGGATACCGGGGAGCTGTTTTTT.

J is TRBJ2-5 and V is TRBV7-9; 8 bases are a match to TRBD2. The ends lost 6 bases at V and 5 bases at J; junction bases unmatched: 2. Germline CDR1 SEHNR, CDR2 FQNEAQ (reference sequence). The CDR3 runs to 12 residues. CDR3 residues: CASRGLDETQYF. The CDR3 DNA reads as TGTGCCAGCAGGGGACTAGACGAGACCCAGTACTTC.

V and J are TRBV21-1 and TRBJ2-4. TRBV21-1 is a documented pseudogene. The CDR3 length is 20 residues. CDR3 loop: CASSKAPRGDQLLAKNIQYF. The DNA for the CDR3 is TGTGCCAGCAGCAAAGCTCCGAGGGGGGATCAACTGTTAGCCAAAAACATTCAGTACTTC.

Remarks on this clone: Other DNA variants within this sample encode the same CDR3. The V and J genes are TRBV5-1 and TRBJ2-1; no clear D gene. Trimming took 1 base from V and 4 from J, leaving 6 bases between them. CDR1 SGHRS and CDR2 YFSETQ come from the germline V gene. The CDR3 spans 13 residues. In nucleotides, the CDR3 is TGCGCCAGCAGCTTGTCTCCGTACAATGAGCAGTTCTTC. Amino acid sequence: CASSLSPYNEQFF.

The chain employs TRBV2 and TRBJ2-2; 13 nucleotides align to TRBD2. With V trimmed by 5 bases and J by 8 bases, 5 bases remained unmatched. Germline loops: CDR1 SNHLY, CDR2 FYNNEI. The CDR3 runs to 15 residues. The CDR3 spells CASSPRTSGSGELFF. The CDR3 DNA reads TGTGCCAGCAGTCCTCGGACTAGCGGGAGTGGGGAGCTGTTTTTT.

This clone was observed once. The DNA for the CDR3 is TGTGCCAGCAGCTTATGGCCGACTAGCGGGCGTCGCACCGGGGAGCTGTTTTTT. Translation: CASSLWPTSGRRTGELFF. The rearrangement joins TRBV7-9 to TRBJ2-2; 10 positions match TRBD2. The J segment lost 4 bases and the V segment lost 2 bases, leaving 10 bases of the junction unmatched. CDR1 and CDR2 (germline): SEHNR, FQNEAQ (reference sequence). This CDR3 has 18 amino acids.

This clone has a single count. J is TRBJ2-1 and V is TRBV11-3; D unresolved. V was shortened by 0 bases and J by 7 bases, with 7 bases between the two germline ends. The CDR3 covers 13 residues. Germline CDR1 reads SGHNT; CDR2 reads YENEEA. The CDR3 here is CASSLDVPNEQFF. CDR3 bases: TGTGCCAGCAGCTTAGACGTGCCTAATGAGCAGTTCTTC.

The chain recombines TRBV5-3 with TRBJ2-3; D not certain. TRBV5-3 is an ORF for which the function is uncertain. Trimming left V 1 base short and J 6 bases short, with 3 bases between. The CDR3 sequence is 11 residues long. The CDR3 region is CARSLYDTQYF. CDR3 DNA sequence: TGTGCCAGAAGCTTGTATGATACGCAGTATTTT.

The chain combines TRBV7-7 with TRBJ2-5, with D possibly matching TRBD1 (6 bases). The CDR3 runs 15 residues. The V end lost 3 bases, the J end lost 5 bases, and 16 bases lay between the germline ends. CDR1 and CDR2 from the germline V gene are SSHAT and FNYEAQ (reference sequence). CDR3 region: CASSLGHRRGETQYF. The CDR3 nucleotides are TGTGCCAGCAGCTTGGGACATCGAAGAGGGGAGACCCAGTACTTC.

V usage is TRBV7-8 and J usage is TRBJ2-2; D is unresolved. Per the germline V gene, CDR1 is SGHVS and CDR2 is FQNEAQ. Trimming removed 4 bases at V and 6 bases at J, with 18 bases between. The CDR3 contains 16 residues. The CDR3 is CASSSYRAPSSGELFF. Here the CDR3 DNA reads TGTGCCAGCAGCTCCTACCGGGCTCCGTCTTCCGGGGAGCTGTTTTTT.

This clone was counted between two and nine times. The chain is built from TRBV7-9 and TRBJ1-5; D gene unclear. The CDR3 runs 12 residues. The V end lost 2 bases, the J end lost 4 bases, and 3 bases lay between the germline ends. CDR1 is SEHNR, CDR2 FQNEAQ, per germline (reference sequence). The CDR3, as DNA: TGTGCCAGCAGCTTAAGTAATCAGCCCCAGCATTTT. It specifies CASSLSNQPQHF. The full variable domain, its missing parts supplied by reference TRBV7-9 and TRBJ1-5, is DTGVSQNPRHKITKRGQNVTFRCDPISEHNRLYWYRQTLGQGPEFLTYFQNEAQLEKSRLLSDRFSAERPKGSFSTLEIQRTEQGDSAMYLCASSLSNQPQHFGDGTRLSIL.

This chain links TRBV7-8 with TRBJ1-4; 9 bases agree with TRBD1. The germline V gene encodes CDR1 SGHVS and CDR2 FQNEAQ. CDR3 length: 17 residues. V was pared by 2 bases and J by 8 bases, with 12 bases of the junction left unmatched. CDR3 amino acids: CASSLPGQGVTGEKLFF. The CDR3 DNA follows: TGTGCCAGCAGCTTACCGGGACAGGGCGTTACGGGGGAAAAACTGTTTTTT.